The 19 T cell receptor beta chains reported below all come from one sample, sequenced in a study of beta chain features in type 1 diabetes. Investigators reverse transcribed all isolated RNA, so they sequenced expressed TCRB transcripts. The data were produced by immunoSEQ multiplex PCR, yet TCRdb's version contains in-frame clones alone and is incomplete. The repertoire has around 250,000 clones, under 70% of them found once; the top ten carry 0.053%. The specimen sequenced was naive CD4+ T cells from blood. Source of these receptors: a man aged 25-40 years in good health.

The chain combines TRBV30 with TRBJ2-1, with 9 bases fitting TRBD2. The V gene's germline CDR1 is GTSNPN and CDR2 SVGIG (reference sequence). The CDR3 spans 15 residues. The trim removed 7 bases at V and 4 bases at J, leaving 11 bases unmatched. The CDR3, as DNA: TGTGCCTTACTAGCGGGTAGCGGGTCATACAATGAGCAGTTCTTC. The encoded protein is CALLAGSGSYNEQFF.

This clone was seen a handful of times. The V gene is TRBV29-1, the J gene TRBJ2-1; D ambiguous. CDR3 length: 12 amino acids. Per germline, CDR1 SQVTM and CDR2 ANQGSEA. V was clipped by 2 bases and J by 6 bases, with 8 bases between them. The CDR3: CSVENPLNEQFF. CDR3 nucleotides: TGCAGCGTTGAAAATCCCCTCAATGAGCAGTTCTTC.

The genes are TRBV29-1 and TRBJ2-7; 7 nucleotides match TRBD1. The CDR3 has 13 amino acids. V was clipped by 6 bases and J by 4 bases; unmatched bases: 9. Germline-derived CDR1 and CDR2 are SQVTM and ANQGSEA. CDR3 loop: CSVMDRTRYEQYF. CDR3 DNA sequence: TGCAGCGTAATGGACAGGACCCGTTACGAGCAGTACTTC.

The chain recombines TRBV5-4 with TRBJ2-2, with 12 bases aligning to TRBD2. Germline CDR1 reads SGHNT; CDR2 reads YYREEE (reference sequence). V lost 4 bases and J lost 2; bases outside the gene matches: 3. The CDR3 is made up of 16 amino acids. The CDR3 nucleotides read TGTGCCAGCAGCAGGACTAGCGGGGCTAACACCGGGGAGCTGTTTTTT. The encoded protein is CASSRTSGANTGELFF.

The genes are TRBV29-1 and TRBJ2-3; 13 nucleotides match TRBD2. This CDR3 spans 15 amino acids. The germline V gene encodes CDR1 SQVTM and CDR2 ANQGSEA. The ends lost 7 bases at V and 2 bases at J; junction bases unmatched: 6. CDR3 nucleotides: TGCAGCGGTGGGACTAGCGGGACGTACACAGATACGCAGTATTTT. Amino acid sequence: CSGGTSGTYTDTQYF.

This clone was seen a single time. The rearrangement uses TRBV19 and TRBJ1-1; no definite D call. Germline CDR1 and CDR2: LNHDA and SQIVND (reference sequence). The CDR3 loop spans 13 amino acids. Deletions cut 5 bases from V and 4 bases from J, with 11 bases between. CDR3 region: CASSLVDGTEAFF. The CDR3 DNA follows: TGTGCCAGTAGTCTGGTGGATGGCACTGAAGCTTTCTTT.

This clone was counted a single time. V usage is TRBV7-2 and J usage is TRBJ2-7, with TRBD2 matching over 9 bases. Germline V lookup: CDR1 SGHTA, CDR2 FQGNSA. V was clipped by 3 bases and J by 5 bases; unmatched bases: 5. The CDR3 runs 14 residues. The CDR3: CASSFSGRSDEQYF. The CDR3, as DNA: TGTGCCAGCAGCTTTAGCGGGAGATCTGACGAGCAGTACTTC. The complete variable domain, with remaining parts taken from reference TRBV7-2 and TRBJ2-7, reads GAGVSQSPSNKVTEKGKDVELRCDPISGHTALYWYRQSLGQGLEFLIYFQGNSAPDKSGLPSDRFSAERTGGSVSTLTIQRTQQEDSAVYLCASSFSGRSDEQYFGPGTRLTVT.

The chain joins TRBV5-4 to TRBJ1-2; 7 nucleotides line up with TRBD1. The junction had 7 bases not matched to a gene; V was cut back by 4 bases and J by 4 bases. The CDR3 is 14 amino acids. Germline V lookup: CDR1 SGHNT, CDR2 YYREEE (reference sequence). The CDR3 here is CASSPRDSPYGYTF. DNA for the CDR3: TGTGCCAGCAGCCCGCGGGACAGCCCCTATGGCTACACCTTC.

This chain's CDR3 is CASSDETSGRRSYEQYF. Written as DNA, the CDR3 is TGTGCCAGCAGTGATGAGACTAGCGGGAGGAGGTCCTACGAGCAGTACTTC. The chain joins TRBV25-1 to TRBJ2-7; 13 bases map to TRBD2. Germline CDR1 is MGHDK and CDR2 is SYGVNS. The CDR3 consists of 17 residues. With 3 bases clipped from V and 1 base from J, the junction kept 6 bases outside the gene matches.

This clone came up a few times. The J gene is TRBJ2-1, the V gene TRBV5-4, with TRBD2 matching over 10 bases. The CDR3 totals 16 residues. The germline V gene encodes CDR1 SGHNT and CDR2 YYREEE (reference sequence). The V and J ends lost 4 bases and 4 bases, in that order; junction bases with no gene match: 8. This CDR3 is CASSPKAGGLYNEQFF. The CDR3 bases are TGTGCCAGCAGCCCAAAAGCGGGAGGGCTGTACAATGAGCAGTTCTTC. Using reference TRBV5-4 and TRBJ2-1 for the parts outside the CDR3, the full variable domain is ETGVTQSPTHLIKTRGQQVTLRCSSQSGHNTVSWYQQALGQGPQFIFQYYREEENGRGNFPPRFSGLQFPNYSSELNVNALELDDSALYLCASSPKAGGLYNEQFFGPGTRLTVL.

This chain uses TRBV27 with TRBJ1-6, with a tentative D call TRBD1 (5 bases). The CDR3 is 15 residues long. The ends were cut back, 5 bases at V and 5 bases at J, with 13 bases in the middle. Germline CDR1 is MNHEY and CDR2 is SMNVEV (reference sequence). The CDR3 reads CASSPKGAHNSPLHF. DNA for the CDR3: TGTGCCAGCAGTCCCAAAGGGGCCCATAATTCACCCCTCCACTTT.

CDR3 residues: CSVTGQGADGYTF. CDR3 DNA: TGCAGCGTTACAGGACAGGGGGCCGATGGCTACACCTTC. The chain couples TRBV29-1 to TRBJ1-2, with 11 positions matching TRBD1. This CDR3 is 13 amino acids long. Per the germline V gene, CDR1 is SQVTM and CDR2 is ANQGSEA. Germline trimming cut 5 bases from V and 6 bases from J; bases unmatched to any gene: 5.

This sequence joins TRBV25-1 and TRBJ2-4; 12 bases are a match to TRBD2. V lost 6 bases to trimming and J lost 6 bases; unmatched junction nucleotides: 12. This CDR3 is 17 amino acids long. Germline CDR1 and CDR2: MGHDK and SYGVNS. The CDR3, as DNA: TGTGCCAGCAGCGAAATCAGACTAGCGGGGGCTATAAACATTCAGTACTTC. Protein: CASSEIRLAGAINIQYF. The full variable domain, its missing parts supplied by reference TRBV25-1 and TRBJ2-4, is EADIYQTPRYLVIGTGKKITLECSQTMGHDKMYWYQQDPGMELHLIHYSYGVNSTEKGDLSSESTVSRIRTEHFPLTLESARPSHTSQYLCASSEIRLAGAINIQYFGAGTRLSVL.

V usage is TRBV7-2 and J usage is TRBJ1-6; D is unresolved. This CDR3 contains 14 residues. Between the trimmed V and J ends, which lost 3 bases and 6 bases, there was a span of 9 bases. Per germline, CDR1 SGHTA and CDR2 FQGNSA. The CDR3 is CASSLDGRNSPLHF. CDR3 nucleotides: TGTGCCAGCAGCTTGGACGGCCGTAATTCACCCCTCCACTTT.

The chain is built from TRBV27 and TRBJ1-2, with D hard to call. The germline V gene encodes CDR1 MNHEY and CDR2 SMNVEV (reference sequence). This CDR3 region has 16 residues. V was trimmed by 5 bases and J by 4 bases, leaving 20 bases between them. This chain's CDR3 is CASSPRARPGPYGYTF. For the CDR3, the DNA is TGTGCCAGCAGTCCTAGAGCGCGTCCCGGGCCCTATGGCTACACCTTC.

V and J are TRBV30 and TRBJ2-5; perhaps TRBD2 as D (5 bases). With 0 bases removed from V and 4 bases from J, the gap between germline ends came to 12 bases. The CDR3 contains 14 residues. CDR1 GTSNPN and CDR2 SVGIG come from the germline V gene (reference sequence). The CDR3, as DNA: TGTGCCTGGAGTGTACTGACTAAACGAGAGACCCAGTACTTC. Protein: CAWSVLTKRETQYF.

J is TRBJ2-1 and V is TRBV2; no reliable D call. Trimming left V 4 bases short and J 3 bases short, with 10 bases between. This CDR3 contains 14 residues. Germline CDR1 and CDR2: SNHLY and FYNNEI. CDR3 bases: TGTGCCAGCAGTGGCCAGACCAGCTACAATGAGCAGTTCTTC. Protein product: CASSGQTSYNEQFF.

The V gene is TRBV28, the J gene TRBJ2-3; the D gene is possibly TRBD2 (5 bases). Germline CDR1 reads MDHEN; CDR2 reads SYDVKM. The CDR3 contains 15 residues. Trimming cost V 6 bases and J 4 bases, with 17 bases left between them. As DNA, the CDR3 is TGTGCCAGCAGCTCGCAAGGTCCGGGGTCAGATACGCAGTATTTT. The encoded protein is CASSSQGPGSDTQYF.

This clone was detected once. DNA of the CDR3: TGTGCCAGCAGGAGTTTCTATGGCTACACCTTC. Translating it yields CASRSFYGYTF. This chain links TRBV7-2 with TRBJ1-2; D is unclear. Trimming stripped 6 bases from V and 4 bases from J, with 6 bases between. The CDR3 runs 11 residues. Per the germline V gene, CDR1 is SGHTA and CDR2 is FQGNSA.